This T cell receptor (beta chain) was recorded in a study of CD8 T cells in Susac syndrome. The germline V gene has CDR1 MNHEY and CDR2 SMNVEV (reference sequence). J was trimmed by 5 bases and V by 3 bases; bases with no gene match: 5. The CDR3 length is 14 residues. Random-hexamer reverse transcription was applied to about 0.45 to 1 ug RNA. TCRdb re-derived calls from the immunoSEQ multiplex PCR reads in MiXCR, one entry per CDR3 protein. The table shows over 350,000 distinct CDR3 sequences, with 75% to 90% occurring only once. CD8+ and CD4+ T cells from blood underwent TCR beta sequencing, which was carried out in a high-throughput format. The multiple sclerosis controls consisted of treatment-naive patients with relapsing-remitting disease, either stable or active.

The source of this sequence is a human donor with multiple sclerosis. The sequenced sample was CD8+ T cells from PBMCs. The chain employs TRBV27 and TRBJ2-7, with 9 bases lining up with TRBD2. CDR3 in DNA: TGTGCCAGCAGTTTTTTAGCGGGAGTCGACGAGCAGTACTTC. Its translation: CASSFLAGVDEQYF.